This T cell receptor (beta chain) was identified in a study of PD-1 blockade in mismatch repair-deficient tumors (dated by TCRdb to the late 2010s). Turning to the overall study: Between late 2013 and September 2016, approximately 90 consecutive patients with about a dozen mismatch repair-deficient cancer types, all previously treated and progressing, were enrolled in the trial. Deep sequencing of TCR CDR3 regions was used to track tumor-associated T cell clones in peripheral blood of patients responding to PD-1 blockade. Results the study describes overall, beyond this receptor: Rapid expansion after pembrolizumab followed by contraction, generally before radiologic responses, was shown by tumor-resident clones, which were often undetectable in blood before treatment.

CDR1 SEHNR and CDR2 FQNEAQ are derived from the germline V gene (reference sequence). The CDR3, from cysteine to phenylalanine, totals 16 residues. Just the 48-base CDR3 DNA is kept, in frame starting at base 1. The library was produced with the immunoSEQ multiplex PCR assay. TCRdb's version of the immuneACCESS table is confined to in-frame rearrangements and falls short of the full clone set. An unresolved V gene accounts for under half of the shortfall where checked; the remainder is of unknown origin. Present in this sample are some 120,000 clones, 86% of which were seen just once. The top ten clonotypes cover about 13% of the sample. A note on this clone: No antigen is known for it. One junction end disagrees with the germline gene, perhaps due to a read error.

For every enrolled patient, mismatch repair deficiency was confirmed by either polymerase chain reaction or immunohistochemistry. TCR sequencing was carried out for three patients who responded to pembrolizumab therapy. Pembrolizumab PD-1 blockade was prospectively tested in advanced mismatch repair-deficient cancers, regardless of tissue of origin, in the phase II trial. Peripheral blood T cell samples were serially collected before and at multiple times after PD-1 blockade was started. Blood sampling times were expressed in weeks after the first pembrolizumab dose. The sequence derives from an adult with mismatch repair-deficient cancer. Sequencing was performed on peripheral blood, taken 44 weeks after starting pembrolizumab. The sequence is built from TRBV7-9 and TRBJ2-2; the D assignment is uncertain and may be TRBD1 or TRBD2, with 5 bases supporting each. The bases read TGTGCCAGCAGCATAGCCGGGACCAGTAACACCGGGGAGCTGTTTTTT. This encodes CASSIAGTSNTGELFF.